This TCR beta chain is from a study of shared clonotypes between healthy human individuals. TCRdb keeps only in-frame clones here, not all; method: immunoSEQ multiplex PCR. Of around 700,000 clones in the sample, 74% were seen once. The material sequenced was memory CD4+ T cells sorted from blood. The subset here: CD45RA-negative fraction. The sequence came from a woman in her thirties in good health.

The CDR3 sequence is CASSQTSGARYNEQFF. CDR3 nucleotides: TGCGCCAGCAGCCAGACTAGCGGAGCGAGGTACAATGAGCAGTTCTTC. The rearrangement joins TRBV4-1 to TRBJ2-1; 9 nucleotides agree with TRBD2. The CDR3 is made up of 16 amino acids. Per germline, CDR1 MGHRA and CDR2 YSYEKL. After removal of 3 bases from V and 4 bases from J, the junction contained 7 bases not matched to a gene.